These T cell receptor beta chains were read from a single sample in a study of shared clonotypes between healthy human individuals. Data came from immunoSEQ multiplex PCR; TCRdb stores just in-frame clones and leaves some out. The sample has 2 million to 2.5 million clones; 85% to 95% are singletons. The sample was naive CD4+ T cells from PBMCs. The receptors here all came from a man between 18 and 35 years old in good health. Some clones in this sample may be carry-over from other donors' samples. CDR3s include the opening cysteine and the closing phenylalanine or tryptophan. A D gene is named only where the DNA matches it firmly. A clone size is listed for some rows: how often the clone was seen (once, few, many), or a class if it is expanded.

J gene: TRBJ1-2; clone size: NA; V gene: TRBV27; D gene: NA; CDR3 protein: CASSLSGGYYGYTF; CDR3 DNA: TGTGCCAGCAGTTTATCGGGGGGTTACTATGGCTACACCTTC
J gene: TRBJ1-4; clone size: NA; V gene: TRBV28; D gene: NA; CDR3 protein: CASSSPATGEKLFF; CDR3 DNA: TGTGCCAGCAGTTCCCCCGCTACGGGAGAAAAACTGTTTTTT
J gene: TRBJ1-3; clone size: NA; V gene: TRBV5-1; D gene: NA; CDR3 protein: CASSSSGTSGNTIYF; CDR3 DNA: TGCGCCAGCAGCTCGTCGGGGACCTCTGGAAACACCATATATTTT
J gene: TRBJ1-5; clone size: once; V gene: TRBV4-1; D gene: NA; CDR3 protein: CASSQDWRHQPQHF; CDR3 DNA: TGCGCCAGCAGCCAAGATTGGCGGCATCAGCCCCAGCATTTT
J gene: TRBJ1-4; clone size: NA; V gene: TRBV10-3; D gene: TRBD1; CDR3 protein: CAISEAPGGGEKLFF; CDR3 DNA: TGTGCCATCAGTGAGGCGCCAGGGGGAGGAGAAAAACTGTTTTTT
J gene: TRBJ1-3; clone size: NA; V gene: TRBV7-8; D gene: NA; CDR3 protein: CASSLAFYKQTHSGNTIYF; CDR3 DNA: TGTGCCAGCAGCTTAGCGTTTTACAAACAGACCCACTCTGGAAACACCATATATTTT
J gene: TRBJ2-2; clone size: NA; V gene: TRBV4-1; D gene: NA; CDR3 protein: CASSPRLIRGDGAGELFF; CDR3 DNA: TGCGCCAGCAGCCCGAGACTCATCAGGGGGGATGGGGCCGGGGAGCTGTTTTTT
J gene: TRBJ2-2; clone size: NA; V gene: TRBV27; D gene: NA; CDR3 protein: CASRHILGGDRKNTGELFF; CDR3 DNA: TGTGCCAGCAGACACATTTTAGGTGGCGACAGGAAGAACACCGGGGAGCTGTTTTTT
J gene: TRBJ2-7; clone size: NA; V gene: TRBV6-6; D gene: NA; CDR3 protein: CASSYDSSYEQYF; CDR3 DNA: TGTGCCAGCAGTTACGACAGCTCCTACGAGCAGTACTTC
J gene: TRBJ2-2; clone size: NA; V gene: TRBV28; D gene: NA; CDR3 protein: CASSSVLVTGELFF; CDR3 DNA: TGTGCCAGCAGTTCTGTCTTGGTAACCGGGGAGCTGTTTTTT
J gene: TRBJ1-1; clone size: NA; V gene: TRBV18; D gene: NA; CDR3 protein: CASSPPPPLGAFF; CDR3 DNA: TGTGCCAGCTCACCACCGCCACCCCTGGGGGCTTTCTTT
J gene: TRBJ1-2; clone size: once; V gene: TRBV5-4; D gene: TRBD1; CDR3 protein: CASSSGQGLGYTF; CDR3 DNA: TGTGCCAGCAGCTCTGGACAGGGCTTAGGCTACACCTTC
J gene: TRBJ2-7; clone size: NA; V gene: TRBV7-2; D gene: TRBD2; CDR3 protein: CASSLAQGRGLAVRPYEQYF; CDR3 DNA: TGTGCCAGCAGCTTAGCTCAGGGCAGGGGACTAGCGGTCCGTCCCTACGAGCAGTACTTC
J gene: TRBJ2-2; clone size: NA; V gene: TRBV28; D gene: TRBD2; CDR3 protein: CASRRASGSVTGELFF; CDR3 DNA: TGTGCCAGCAGACGGGCTAGCGGGAGTGTCACCGGGGAGCTGTTTTTT
J gene: TRBJ2-1; clone size: once; V gene: TRBV18; D gene: NA; CDR3 protein: CASSPQGATTYNEQFF; CDR3 DNA: TGTGCCAGCTCACCGCAAGGGGCTACTACCTACAATGAGCAGTTCTTC
J gene: TRBJ2-5; clone size: NA; V gene: TRBV5-1; D gene: NA; CDR3 protein: CASSFLGKETQYF; CDR3 DNA: TGCGCCAGCAGCTTCTTGGGAAAAGAGACCCAGTACTTC
J gene: TRBJ2-1; clone size: NA; V gene: TRBV6-5; D gene: TRBD1; CDR3 protein: CASSYSTGVGDEQFF; CDR3 DNA: TGTGCCAGCAGTTACTCGACAGGGGTGGGAGATGAGCAGTTCTTC
J gene: TRBJ2-2; clone size: few; V gene: TRBV19; D gene: TRBD2; CDR3 protein: CASMVASGRITGELFF; CDR3 DNA: TGTGCCAGTATGGTGGCTAGCGGGAGAATCACCGGGGAGCTGTTTTTT
J gene: TRBJ2-1; clone size: NA; V gene: TRBV7-3; D gene: NA; CDR3 protein: CASSLLPRRVFGEQFF; CDR3 DNA: TGTGCCAGCAGCTTACTCCCGAGACGCGTTTTTGGCGAGCAGTTCTTC
J gene: TRBJ1-4; clone size: few; V gene: TRBV5-1; D gene: NA; CDR3 protein: CASSLIGQGGEKLFF; CDR3 DNA: TGCGCCAGCAGCTTAATTGGGCAGGGTGGCGAAAAACTGTTTTTT
J gene: TRBJ2-7; clone size: once; V gene: TRBV7-3; D gene: TRBD2; CDR3 protein: CASSLNSGSYEQYF; CDR3 DNA: TGTGCCAGCAGCCTAAATAGCGGGAGCTACGAGCAGTACTTC
J gene: TRBJ2-3; clone size: NA; V gene: TRBV6-5; D gene: NA; CDR3 protein: CASSYSPSENTQYF; CDR3 DNA: TGTGCCAGCAGTTACTCACCTAGCGAGAATACGCAGTATTTT
J gene: TRBJ2-5; clone size: NA; V gene: TRBV6-1; D gene: NA; CDR3 protein: CASSANRDQETQYF; CDR3 DNA: TGTGCCAGCAGTGCCAACAGGGACCAAGAGACCCAGTACTTC
J gene: TRBJ1-4; clone size: NA; V gene: TRBV11-1; D gene: NA; CDR3 protein: CASSSTGTTEEKLFF; CDR3 DNA: TGTGCCAGCAGCTCCACCGGGACCACCGAAGAAAAACTGTTTTTT
J gene: TRBJ2-5; clone size: NA; V gene: TRBV27; D gene: NA; CDR3 protein: CASSLYFRGWETQYF; CDR3 DNA: TGTGCCAGCAGTTTATACTTCCGGGGTTGGGAGACCCAGTACTTC
J gene: TRBJ2-3; clone size: NA; V gene: TRBV5-6; D gene: NA; CDR3 protein: CASSLAAGSTDTQYF; CDR3 DNA: TGTGCCAGCAGCTTGGCGGCCGGTAGCACAGATACGCAGTATTTT
J gene: TRBJ2-1; clone size: NA; V gene: TRBV9; D gene: NA; CDR3 protein: CASSVGGLVDEQFF; CDR3 DNA: TGTGCCAGCAGCGTAGGAGGGCTAGTCGATGAGCAGTTCTTC
J gene: TRBJ2-7; clone size: NA; V gene: TRBV10-3; D gene: TRBD2; CDR3 protein: CAISDQRETYEQYF; CDR3 DNA: TGTGCCATCAGTGACCAGCGGGAGACCTACGAGCAGTACTTC
J gene: TRBJ2-1; clone size: NA; V gene: TRBV5-1; D gene: NA; CDR3 protein: CASSLVGLRVGNEQFF; CDR3 DNA: TGCGCCAGCAGCTTGGTGGGTCTCCGGGTAGGGAATGAGCAGTTCTTC
J gene: TRBJ2-2; clone size: NA; V gene: TRBV11-2; D gene: NA; CDR3 protein: CASSLGSRGDTGELFF; CDR3 DNA: TGTGCCAGCAGCTTAGGGAGCAGGGGGGACACCGGGGAGCTGTTTTTT
J gene: TRBJ2-1; clone size: NA; V gene: TRBV7-9; D gene: TRBD1; CDR3 protein: CASRRDRSSYNEQFF; CDR3 DNA: TGTGCCAGCAGAAGGGACAGGAGCTCCTACAATGAGCAGTTCTTC
J gene: TRBJ2-2; clone size: NA; V gene: TRBV7-7; D gene: TRBD1; CDR3 protein: CASRPGQGSNTGELFF; CDR3 DNA: TGTGCCAGCAGACCAGGACAGGGGTCTAACACCGGGGAGCTGTTTTTT
J gene: TRBJ1-2; clone size: NA; V gene: TRBV6-5; D gene: TRBD1; CDR3 protein: CASSSPGTGLGGYTF; CDR3 DNA: TGTGCCAGCAGCTCCCCCGGGACAGGGCTAGGAGGCTACACCTTC
J gene: TRBJ2-6; clone size: once; V gene: TRBV18; D gene: NA; CDR3 protein: CASSPGFSGANVLTF; CDR3 DNA: TGTGCCAGCTCACCAGGGTTCTCTGGGGCCAACGTCCTGACTTTC
J gene: TRBJ2-7; clone size: NA; V gene: TRBV7-2; D gene: NA; CDR3 protein: CASSLRFSRAHEQYF; CDR3 DNA: TGTGCCAGCAGCCTTAGATTTAGTAGGGCCCACGAGCAGTACTTC
J gene: TRBJ2-2; clone size: NA; V gene: TRBV6-6; D gene: NA; CDR3 protein: CASSFLEGSTGELFF; CDR3 DNA: TGTGCCAGCAGTTTCCTAGAGGGCTCCACCGGGGAGCTGTTTTTT
J gene: TRBJ2-1; clone size: NA; V gene: TRBV29-1; D gene: TRBD2; CDR3 protein: CSAPSGLAGGTGSEQFF; CDR3 DNA: TGCAGCGCCCCCTCCGGACTAGCGGGAGGGACGGGGTCGGAGCAGTTCTTC
J gene: TRBJ1-1; clone size: NA; V gene: TRBV6-1; D gene: NA; CDR3 protein: CASSEEGGITEAFF; CDR3 DNA: TGTGCCAGCAGTGAAGAGGGGGGGATCACTGAAGCTTTCTTT
J gene: TRBJ1-1; clone size: NA; V gene: TRBV29-1; D gene: NA; CDR3 protein: CSVVGQKVGNTEAFF; CDR3 DNA: TGCAGCGTTGTGGGGCAGAAGGTGGGGAACACTGAAGCTTTCTTT
J gene: TRBJ1-2; clone size: NA; V gene: TRBV10-1; D gene: NA; CDR3 protein: CASSDPSGGYTF; CDR3 DNA: TGCGCCAGCAGTGACCCATCGGGTGGCTACACCTTC
J gene: TRBJ2-3; clone size: NA; V gene: TRBV9; D gene: NA; CDR3 protein: CASSVRSSTDTQYF; CDR3 DNA: TGTGCCAGCAGCGTCCGGTCTAGCACAGATACGCAGTATTTT
J gene: TRBJ2-5; clone size: NA; V gene: TRBV9; D gene: NA; CDR3 protein: CASSVAGQGAFQETQYF; CDR3 DNA: TGTGCCAGCAGCGTAGCAGGCCAGGGCGCTTTCCAAGAGACCCAGTACTTC
J gene: TRBJ2-7; clone size: once; V gene: TRBV7-9; D gene: TRBD2; CDR3 protein: CASSLVAGGYEQYF; CDR3 DNA: TGTGCCAGCAGCTTAGTCGCGGGAGGCTACGAGCAGTACTTC
J gene: TRBJ2-7; clone size: NA; V gene: TRBV11-3; D gene: NA; CDR3 protein: CASSLESASEQYF; CDR3 DNA: TGTGCCAGCAGCTTAGAATCTGCTAGCGAGCAGTACTTC
J gene: TRBJ1-1; clone size: once; V gene: TRBV6-6; D gene: NA; CDR3 protein: CASSPQGSTEAFF; CDR3 DNA: TGTGCCAGCAGTCCCCAGGGAAGCACTGAAGCTTTCTTT
J gene: TRBJ2-3; clone size: NA; V gene: TRBV6-1; D gene: NA; CDR3 protein: CASSQTGDTQYF; CDR3 DNA: TGTGCCAGCAGTCAGACGGGGGATACGCAATATTTT
J gene: TRBJ2-1; clone size: NA; V gene: TRBV28; D gene: TRBD1; CDR3 protein: CAGGTRQGASEQFF; CDR3 DNA: TGTGCCGGGGGGACAAGACAGGGGGCCAGTGAGCAGTTCTTC
J gene: TRBJ1-4; clone size: NA; V gene: TRBV28; D gene: NA; CDR3 protein: CASTHEGIAGGKLFF; CDR3 DNA: TGTGCCAGCACCCACGAGGGGATCGCGGGGGGAAAACTGTTTTTT
J gene: TRBJ2-1; clone size: NA; V gene: TRBV7-9; D gene: TRBD2; CDR3 protein: CASSLGLAGEHEQFF; CDR3 DNA: TGTGCCAGCAGCTTGGGACTAGCGGGAGAACATGAGCAGTTCTTC
J gene: TRBJ1-1; clone size: NA; V gene: TRBV25-1; D gene: TRBD1; CDR3 protein: CASSETPGGTEAFF; CDR3 DNA: TGTGCCAGCAGTGAGACCCCAGGGGGCACTGAAGCTTTCTTT
J gene: TRBJ2-2; clone size: NA; V gene: TRBV7-3; D gene: NA; CDR3 protein: CASSLGPMNTGELFF; CDR3 DNA: TGTGCCAGCAGCTTAGGACCAATGAACACCGGGGAGCTGTTTTTT
J gene: TRBJ2-5; clone size: NA; V gene: TRBV11-2; D gene: NA; CDR3 protein: CASSPGQFKETQYF; CDR3 DNA: TGTGCCAGCAGCCCCGGACAGTTTAAAGAGACCCAGTACTTC
J gene: TRBJ2-7; clone size: NA; V gene: TRBV6-6; D gene: TRBD2; CDR3 protein: CASSRSGVSSYEQYF; CDR3 DNA: TGTGCCAGCAGTCGTAGCGGGGTCTCCTCCTACGAGCAGTACTTC
J gene: TRBJ2-7; clone size: NA; V gene: TRBV21-1; D gene: NA; CDR3 protein: CASSKGGFYEQYF; CDR3 DNA: TGTGCCAGCAGCAAAGGAGGCTTCTACGAGCAGTACTTC